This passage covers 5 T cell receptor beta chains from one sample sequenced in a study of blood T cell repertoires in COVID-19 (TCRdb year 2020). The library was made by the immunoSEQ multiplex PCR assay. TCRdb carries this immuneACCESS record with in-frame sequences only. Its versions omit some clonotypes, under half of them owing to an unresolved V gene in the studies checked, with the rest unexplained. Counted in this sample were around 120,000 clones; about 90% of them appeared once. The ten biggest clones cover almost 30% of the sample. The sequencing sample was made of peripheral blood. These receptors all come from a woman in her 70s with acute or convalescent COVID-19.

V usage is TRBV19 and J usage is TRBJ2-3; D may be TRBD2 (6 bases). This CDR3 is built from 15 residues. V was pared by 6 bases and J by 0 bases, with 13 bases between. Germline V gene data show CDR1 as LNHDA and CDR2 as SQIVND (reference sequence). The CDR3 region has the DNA TGTGCCAGTAGGCGGGACTCCGTTAGCACAGATACGCAGTATTTT. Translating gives CASRRDSVSTDTQYF.

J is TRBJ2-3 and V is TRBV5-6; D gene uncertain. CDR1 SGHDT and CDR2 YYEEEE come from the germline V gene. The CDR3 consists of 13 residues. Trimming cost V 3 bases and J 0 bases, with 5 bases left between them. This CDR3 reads CASSSGSTDTQYF. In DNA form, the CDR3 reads TGTGCCAGCAGCTCCGGGAGCACAGATACGCAGTATTTT.

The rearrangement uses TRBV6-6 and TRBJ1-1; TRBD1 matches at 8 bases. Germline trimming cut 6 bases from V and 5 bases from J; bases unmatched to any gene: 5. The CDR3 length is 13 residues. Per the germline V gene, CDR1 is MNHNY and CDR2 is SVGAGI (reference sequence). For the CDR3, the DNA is TGTGCCAGCAGGTTTGACAGGGGAACTGAAGCTTTCTTT. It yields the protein CASRFDRGTEAFF.

CDR3 sequence reads: CASSRADGTYYEQYF. The CDR3 DNA is TGTGCCAGCAGCCGCGCGGATGGAACCTACTACGAGCAGTACTTC. The V and J genes are TRBV11-2 and TRBJ2-7; the D is unclear. The germline V and J ends were trimmed by 5 bases and 3 bases, with 17 bases remaining between them. This CDR3 is built from 15 residues. The germline CDR1 and CDR2 sequences are SGHAT and FQNNGV.

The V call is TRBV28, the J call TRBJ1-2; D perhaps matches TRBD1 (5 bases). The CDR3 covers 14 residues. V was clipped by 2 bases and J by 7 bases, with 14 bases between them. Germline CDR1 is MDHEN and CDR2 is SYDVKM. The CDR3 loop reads CASSLGARVRGYTF. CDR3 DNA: TGTGCCAGCAGTTTAGGGGCCAGGGTTCGTGGCTACACCTTC.